This TCR beta chain was retrieved from a study of cytomegalovirus exposure and HLA in healthy donors. Study-level results: It is likely that the observed cluster of highly shared sequence variants was a sequencing artifact.

Trimming left V 4 bases short and J 4 bases short, with 8 bases between. There are 12 residues in the CDR3. Germline V gives CDR1 SGDLS, CDR2 YYNGEE. Concerning this clone itself: Its matching antigen is unknown.

The PCR used 60 Vbeta and 13 Jbeta primers. Clones were sequenced by immunoSEQ multiplex PCR, and TCRdb holds only the in-frame ones, with some missing. The table shows about 150,000 clones, with 76% occurring only once. The sample comprised PBMCs. This receptor was obtained from a woman between 35 and 50 years old in good health and CMV-seronegative. J is TRBJ2-5 and V is TRBV9; D remains unclear. The CDR3 loop reads CASSQYLETQYF. Here the CDR3 DNA reads TGTGCCAGCAGCCAGTATTTAGAGACCCAGTACTTC.